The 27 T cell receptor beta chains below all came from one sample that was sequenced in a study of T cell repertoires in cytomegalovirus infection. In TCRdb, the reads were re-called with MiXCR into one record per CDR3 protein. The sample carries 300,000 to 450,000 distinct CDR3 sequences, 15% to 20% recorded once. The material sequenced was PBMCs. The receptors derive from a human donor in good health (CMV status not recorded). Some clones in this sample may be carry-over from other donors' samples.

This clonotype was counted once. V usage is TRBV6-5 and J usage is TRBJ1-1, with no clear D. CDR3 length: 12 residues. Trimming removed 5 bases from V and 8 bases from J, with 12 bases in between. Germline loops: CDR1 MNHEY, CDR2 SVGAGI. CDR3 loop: CASSGRTEEAFF. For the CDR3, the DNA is TGTGCCAGCAGTGGGCGGACGGAAGAAGCTTTCTTT.

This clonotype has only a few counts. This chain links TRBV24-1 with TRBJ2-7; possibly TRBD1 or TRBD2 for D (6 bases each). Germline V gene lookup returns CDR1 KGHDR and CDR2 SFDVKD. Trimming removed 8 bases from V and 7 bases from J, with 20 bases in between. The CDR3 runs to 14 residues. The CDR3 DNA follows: TGTGCCACCACCCCCCGGAGGGGGTTGGTTGAGCAGTACTTC. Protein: CATTPRRGLVEQYF.

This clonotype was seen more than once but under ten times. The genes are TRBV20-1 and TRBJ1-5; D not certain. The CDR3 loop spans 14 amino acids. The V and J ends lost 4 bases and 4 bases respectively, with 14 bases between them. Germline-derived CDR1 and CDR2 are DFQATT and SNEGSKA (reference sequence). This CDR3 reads CSAMFHYNNQPQHF. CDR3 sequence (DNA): TGCAGTGCTATGTTCCACTATAATAATCAGCCCCAGCATTTT.

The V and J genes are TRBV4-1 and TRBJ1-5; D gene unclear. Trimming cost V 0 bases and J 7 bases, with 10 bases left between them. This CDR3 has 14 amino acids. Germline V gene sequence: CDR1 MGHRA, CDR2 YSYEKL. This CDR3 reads CASSQDDGSQPQHF. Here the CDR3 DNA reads TGCGCCAGCAGCCAAGATGACGGGAGCCAGCCCCAGCATTTT.

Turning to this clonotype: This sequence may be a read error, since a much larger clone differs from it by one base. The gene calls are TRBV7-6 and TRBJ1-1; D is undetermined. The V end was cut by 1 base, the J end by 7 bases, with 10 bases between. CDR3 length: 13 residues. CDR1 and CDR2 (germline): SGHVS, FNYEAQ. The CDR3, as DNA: TGTGCCAGCAGCTTAGGGGCGGGGTATGAAGCTTTCTTT. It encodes CASSLGAGYEAFF. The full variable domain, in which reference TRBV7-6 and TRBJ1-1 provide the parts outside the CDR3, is GAGVSQSPRYKVTKRGQDVALRCDPISGHVSLYWYRQALGQGPEFLTYFNYEAQQDKSGLPNDRFSAERPEGSISTLTIQRTEQRDSAMYRCASSLGAGYEAFFGQGTRLTVV.

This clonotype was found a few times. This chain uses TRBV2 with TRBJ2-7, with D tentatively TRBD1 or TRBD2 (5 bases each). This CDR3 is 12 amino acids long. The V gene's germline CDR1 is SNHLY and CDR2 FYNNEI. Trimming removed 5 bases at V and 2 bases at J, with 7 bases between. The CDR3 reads CASSWGTYEQYF. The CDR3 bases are TGTGCCAGCAGTTGGGGGACCTACGAGCAGTACTTC.

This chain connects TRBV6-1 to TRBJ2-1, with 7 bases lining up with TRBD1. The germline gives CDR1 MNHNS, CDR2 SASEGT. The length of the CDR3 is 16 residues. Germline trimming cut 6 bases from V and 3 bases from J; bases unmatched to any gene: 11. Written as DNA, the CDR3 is TGTGCCAGCAGAAAGACAGGGAGCAACCTCTACAATGAGCAGTTCTTC. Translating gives CASRKTGSNLYNEQFF.

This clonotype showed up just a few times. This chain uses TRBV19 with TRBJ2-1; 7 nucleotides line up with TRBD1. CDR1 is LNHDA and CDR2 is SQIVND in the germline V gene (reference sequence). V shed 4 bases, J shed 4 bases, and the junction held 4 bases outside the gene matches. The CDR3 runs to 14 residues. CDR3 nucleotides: TGTGCCAGTAGTACTCAGACAGGGTACAATGAGCAGTTCTTC. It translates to CASSTQTGYNEQFF.

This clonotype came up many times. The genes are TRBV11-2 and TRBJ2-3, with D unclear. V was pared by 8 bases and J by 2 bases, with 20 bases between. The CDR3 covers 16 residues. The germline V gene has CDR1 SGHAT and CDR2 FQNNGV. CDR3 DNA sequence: TGTGCCAGCGCTAGGCTGAGCAAAAGGCCCACAGATACGCAGTATTTT. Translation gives CASARLSKRPTDTQYF.

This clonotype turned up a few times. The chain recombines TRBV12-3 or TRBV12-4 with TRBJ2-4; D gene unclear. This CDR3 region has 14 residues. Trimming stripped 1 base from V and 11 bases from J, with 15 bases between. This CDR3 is CASSLGLPNVVQYF. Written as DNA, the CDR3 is TGTGCCAGCAGTTTAGGGCTACCTAATGTGGTTCAGTACTTC.

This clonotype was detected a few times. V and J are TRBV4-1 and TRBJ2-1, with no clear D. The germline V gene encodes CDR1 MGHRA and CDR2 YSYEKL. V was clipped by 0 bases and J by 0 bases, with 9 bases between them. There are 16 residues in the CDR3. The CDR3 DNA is TGCGCCAGCAGCCAAGATTGGCCAGACTCCTACAATGAGCAGTTCTTC. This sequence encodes CASSQDWPDSYNEQFF.

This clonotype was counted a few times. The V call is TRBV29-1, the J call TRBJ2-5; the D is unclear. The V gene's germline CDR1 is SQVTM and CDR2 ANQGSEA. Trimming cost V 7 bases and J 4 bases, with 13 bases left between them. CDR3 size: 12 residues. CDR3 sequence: CSARPVGETQYF. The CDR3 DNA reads TGCAGCGCAAGACCAGTCGGAGAGACCCAGTACTTC.

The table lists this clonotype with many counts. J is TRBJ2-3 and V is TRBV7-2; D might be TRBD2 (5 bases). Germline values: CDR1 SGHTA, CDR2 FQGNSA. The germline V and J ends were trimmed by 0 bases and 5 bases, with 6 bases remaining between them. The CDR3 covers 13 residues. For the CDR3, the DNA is TGTGCCAGCAGCTTAGCTCGGGGAGATACGCAGTATTTT. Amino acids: CASSLARGDTQYF.

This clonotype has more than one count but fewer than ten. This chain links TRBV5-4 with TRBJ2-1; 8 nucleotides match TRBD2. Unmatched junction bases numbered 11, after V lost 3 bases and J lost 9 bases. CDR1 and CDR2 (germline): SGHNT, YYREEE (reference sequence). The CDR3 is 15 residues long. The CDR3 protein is CASSSLAGRETEQFF. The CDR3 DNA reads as TGTGCCAGCAGCTCTCTAGCGGGTCGGGAGACTGAGCAGTTCTTC. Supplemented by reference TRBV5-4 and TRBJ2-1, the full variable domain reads ETGVTQSPTHLIKTRGQQVTLRCSSQSGHNTVSWYQQALGQGPQFIFQYYREEENGRGNFPPRFSGLQFPNYSSELNVNALELDDSALYLCASSSLAGRETEQFFGPGTRLTVL.

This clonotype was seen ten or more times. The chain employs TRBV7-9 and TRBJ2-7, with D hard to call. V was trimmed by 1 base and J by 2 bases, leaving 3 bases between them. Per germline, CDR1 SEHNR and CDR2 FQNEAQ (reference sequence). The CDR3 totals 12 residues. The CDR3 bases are TGTGCCAGCAGCTTAGGGGCCTACGAGCAGTACTTC. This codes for CASSLGAYEQYF.

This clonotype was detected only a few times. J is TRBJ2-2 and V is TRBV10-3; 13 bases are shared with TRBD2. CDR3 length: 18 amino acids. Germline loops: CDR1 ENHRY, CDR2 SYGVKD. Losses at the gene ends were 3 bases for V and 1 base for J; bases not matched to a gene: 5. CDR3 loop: CAISDLRTSGRNTGELFF. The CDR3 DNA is TGTGCCATCAGTGACCTCCGGACTAGCGGGAGGAACACCGGGGAGCTGTTTTTT.

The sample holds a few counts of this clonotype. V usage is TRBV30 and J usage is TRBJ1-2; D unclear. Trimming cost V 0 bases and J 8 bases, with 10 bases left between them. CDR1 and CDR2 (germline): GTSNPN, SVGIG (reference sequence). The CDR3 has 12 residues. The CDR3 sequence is CAWSVGSTGYTF. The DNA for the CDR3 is TGTGCCTGGAGTGTTGGTAGCACCGGCTACACCTTC.

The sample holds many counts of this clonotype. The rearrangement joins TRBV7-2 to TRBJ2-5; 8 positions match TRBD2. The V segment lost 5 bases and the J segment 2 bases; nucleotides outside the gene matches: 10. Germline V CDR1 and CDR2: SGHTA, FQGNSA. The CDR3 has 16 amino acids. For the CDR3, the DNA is TGTGCCAGCAGCACCCGGCGGGCTAGCGGGCAAGAGACCCAGTACTTC. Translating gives CASSTRRASGQETQYF.

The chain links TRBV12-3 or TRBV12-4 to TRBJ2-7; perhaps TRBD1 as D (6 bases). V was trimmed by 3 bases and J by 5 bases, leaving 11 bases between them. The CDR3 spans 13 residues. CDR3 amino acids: CASSLTGIHEQYF. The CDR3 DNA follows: TGTGCCAGCAGTTTGACAGGTATCCACGAGCAGTACTTC.

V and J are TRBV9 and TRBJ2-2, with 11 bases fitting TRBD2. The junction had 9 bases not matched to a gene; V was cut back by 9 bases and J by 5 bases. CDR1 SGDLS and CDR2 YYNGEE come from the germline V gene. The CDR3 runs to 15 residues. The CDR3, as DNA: TGTGCCACGTCCTATGGGACTAGCGGAACCGGGGAGCTGTTTTTT. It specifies CATSYGTSGTGELFF.

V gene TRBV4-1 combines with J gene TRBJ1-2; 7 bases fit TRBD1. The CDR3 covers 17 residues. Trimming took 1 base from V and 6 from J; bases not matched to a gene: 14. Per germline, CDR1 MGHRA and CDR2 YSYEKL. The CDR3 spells CASSQGTNRGSTNGYTF. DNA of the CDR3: TGCGCCAGCAGCCAAGGTACCAACAGGGGTTCGACCAATGGCTACACCTTC.

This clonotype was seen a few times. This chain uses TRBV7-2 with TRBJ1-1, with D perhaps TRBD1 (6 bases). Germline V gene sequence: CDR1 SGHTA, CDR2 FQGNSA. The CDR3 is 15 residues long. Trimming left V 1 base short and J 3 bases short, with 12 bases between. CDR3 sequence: CASSLVGAGDTEAFF. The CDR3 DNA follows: TGTGCCAGCAGCTTAGTGGGGGCAGGGGACACTGAAGCTTTCTTT. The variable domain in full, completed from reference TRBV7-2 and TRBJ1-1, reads GAGVSQSPSNKVTEKGKDVELRCDPISGHTALYWYRQSLGQGLEFLIYFQGNSAPDKSGLPSDRFSAERTGGSVSTLTIQRTQQEDSAVYLCASSLVGAGDTEAFFGQGTRLTVV.

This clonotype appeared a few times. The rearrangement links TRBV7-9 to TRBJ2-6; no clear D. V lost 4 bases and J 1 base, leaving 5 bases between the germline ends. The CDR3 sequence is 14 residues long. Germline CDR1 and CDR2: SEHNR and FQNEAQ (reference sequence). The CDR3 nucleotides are TGTGCCAGCAGCTATGGATCTGGGGCCAACGTCCTGACTTTC. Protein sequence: CASSYGSGANVLTF.

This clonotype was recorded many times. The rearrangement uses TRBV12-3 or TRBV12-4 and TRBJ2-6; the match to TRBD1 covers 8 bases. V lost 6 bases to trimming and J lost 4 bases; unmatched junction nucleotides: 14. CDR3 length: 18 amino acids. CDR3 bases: TGTGCCAGCAGCCCCTTACAGGGGGAAGGTCCCGGGGCCAACGTCCTGACTTTC. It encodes CASSPLQGEGPGANVLTF.

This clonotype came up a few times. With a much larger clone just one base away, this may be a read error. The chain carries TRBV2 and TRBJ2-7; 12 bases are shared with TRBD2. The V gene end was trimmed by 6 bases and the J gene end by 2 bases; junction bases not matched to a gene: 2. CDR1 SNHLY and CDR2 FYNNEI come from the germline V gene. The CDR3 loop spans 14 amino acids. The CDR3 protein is CASSRTSGTYEQYF. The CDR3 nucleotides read TGTGCCAGCAGCCGGACTAGCGGGACCTACGAGCAGTACTTC.

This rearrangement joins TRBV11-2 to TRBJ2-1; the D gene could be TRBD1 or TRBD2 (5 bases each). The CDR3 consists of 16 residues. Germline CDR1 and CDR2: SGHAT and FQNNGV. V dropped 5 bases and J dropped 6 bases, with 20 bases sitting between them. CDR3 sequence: CASSPWGREVGNEQFF. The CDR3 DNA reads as TGTGCCAGCAGCCCCTGGGGGAGAGAGGTGGGCAATGAGCAGTTCTTC.

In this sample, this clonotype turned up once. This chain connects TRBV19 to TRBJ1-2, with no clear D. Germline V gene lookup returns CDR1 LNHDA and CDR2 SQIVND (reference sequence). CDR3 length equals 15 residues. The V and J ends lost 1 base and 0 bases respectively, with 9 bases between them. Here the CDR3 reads CASSIVGTANYGYTF. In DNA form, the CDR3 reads TGTGCCAGTAGTATAGTAGGAACAGCTAACTATGGCTACACCTTC.